This TCR beta chain was documented in a study of blood T cell repertoires in COVID-19. Repertoires were generated with immunoSEQ multiplex PCR, while TCRdb's copy carries only in-frame clones and drops some. Altogether 200,000 to 300,000 clones are present, roughly 79% being singletons, with the ten largest covering around 7.5%. Germline V gene sequence: CDR1 SGHVS, CDR2 FQNEAQ. The CDR3 is 14 amino acids. Trimming stripped 1 base from V and 4 bases from J, with 8 bases between. The sample consisted of peripheral blood. The chain employs TRBV7-8 and TRBJ1-5; D is ambiguous. This clonotype was sampled from a woman older than 75 with COVID-19, enrolled during active disease. CDR3 in DNA: TGTGCCAGCAGCTTAGTGGAGGGAAATCAGCCCCAGCATTTT. It translates to CASSLVEGNQPQHF.